The rows below give T cell receptor beta chains drawn from one sample of a study of breast tumors, draining lymph nodes, adjacent tissues. In TCRdb, the multiplex PCR reads were re-called with MiXCR into one record per CDR3 protein. The profile shows 50,000 to 85,000 distinct CDR3 sequences, less than 45% of them singletons. Specimen: breast tumor tissue. These receptors were taken from a female donor with breast cancer. Some clones in this sample may be carry-over from other donors' samples. Both conserved end residues are part of each CDR3. Fields, in order: V gene, clone size, CDR3 length, J gene, D gene, CDR3 protein, CDR3 DNA. The D gene is left open where the match is weak. Clone size appears in some rows only: once, few, many, or a class for an expanded clone.

v_call: TRBV19; clone_size: many; cdr3_length: 14; j_call: TRBJ1-5; d_call: TRBD1; cdr3_aa: CASSIQGAGQPQHF; cdr3_nt: TGTGCCAGTAGTATACAGGGGGCGGGTCAGCCCCAGCATTTT
v_call: TRBV14; clone_size: many; cdr3_length: 16; j_call: TRBJ2-1; d_call: .; cdr3_aa: CASSQGGSGGVHEQFF; cdr3_nt: TGTGCCAGCAGCCAAGGTGGGTCTGGTGGGGTGCATGAGCAGTTCTTC
v_call: TRBV4-1; clone_size: many; cdr3_length: 14; j_call: TRBJ1-2; d_call: .; cdr3_aa: CASVRGPPNYGYTF; cdr3_nt: TGCGCCAGCGTTCGAGGGCCACCTAACTATGGCTACACCTTC
v_call: TRBV11-2; clone_size: .; cdr3_length: 12; j_call: TRBJ1-4; d_call: .; cdr3_aa: CASSFLGEKLFF; cdr3_nt: TGTGCCAGCAGCTTTCTTGGTGAAAAACTGTTTTTT
v_call: TRBV20-1; clone_size: many; cdr3_length: 12; j_call: TRBJ1-2; d_call: .; cdr3_aa: CSASKVGFGYTF; cdr3_nt: TGCAGTGCTAGTAAAGTCGGGTTTGGCTACACCTTC
v_call: TRBV29-1; clone_size: .; cdr3_length: 12; j_call: TRBJ2-7; d_call: TRBD2; cdr3_aa: CSVTSGSYEQYF; cdr3_nt: TGCAGCGTGACTAGCGGGAGCTACGAGCAGTACTTC
v_call: TRBV10-3; clone_size: .; cdr3_length: 15; j_call: TRBJ1-4; d_call: .; cdr3_aa: CAIMRGGAYNEKLFF; cdr3_nt: TGTGCCATCATGAGGGGGGGGGCCTACAATGAAAAACTGTTTTTT
v_call: TRBV13; clone_size: once; cdr3_length: 19; j_call: TRBJ2-7; d_call: TRBD2; cdr3_aa: CASSEEGVGTSGSAYEQYF; cdr3_nt: TGTGCCAGCAGCGAAGAGGGGGTTGGGACTAGCGGGTCTGCCTACGAGCAGTACTTC
v_call: TRBV7-9; clone_size: .; cdr3_length: 15; j_call: TRBJ2-4; d_call: TRBD1; cdr3_aa: CASSLGGQGKNIQYF; cdr3_nt: TGTGCCAGCAGCTTAGGGGGACAGGGCAAAAACATTCAGTACTTC
v_call: TRBV30; clone_size: many; cdr3_length: 15; j_call: TRBJ2-2; d_call: .; cdr3_aa: CAWSPGRVWTGELFF; cdr3_nt: TGTGCCTGGAGCCCGGGCAGGGTATGGACCGGGGAGCTGTTTTTT
v_call: TRBV19; clone_size: many; cdr3_length: 16; j_call: TRBJ2-7; d_call: .; cdr3_aa: CASSIGTDRMSREQYF; cdr3_nt: TGTGCCAGTAGTATAGGGACAGATCGGATGAGCCGCGAGCAGTACTTC
v_call: TRBV7-9; clone_size: .; cdr3_length: 19; j_call: TRBJ1-5; d_call: TRBD1; cdr3_aa: CASSLGGQGVTGDNQPQHF; cdr3_nt: TGTGCCAGCAGCTTAGGGGGACAGGGGGTCACCGGGGACAATCAGCCCCAGCATTTT
v_call: TRBV7-8; clone_size: .; cdr3_length: 16; j_call: TRBJ2-1; d_call: TRBD2; cdr3_aa: CASSRSGGANTGEQFF; cdr3_nt: TGTGCCAGCAGCCGGAGCGGGGGGGCGAACACCGGGGAGCAGTTCTTC
v_call: TRBV18; clone_size: .; cdr3_length: 18; j_call: TRBJ1-4; d_call: .; cdr3_aa: CASSKYTLATGADEKLFF; cdr3_nt: TGTGCCAGCTCAAAATACACCCTAGCCACGGGGGCTGATGAAAAACTGTTTTTT
v_call: TRBV7-7; clone_size: medium-sized; cdr3_length: 14; j_call: TRBJ2-5; d_call: .; cdr3_aa: CASSNTQGWETQYF; cdr3_nt: TGTGCTAGCAGCAATACACAGGGATGGGAGACCCAGTACTTC
v_call: TRBV12-3/TRBV12-4; clone_size: .; cdr3_length: 17; j_call: TRBJ2-1; d_call: .; cdr3_aa: CASSLNGPKLRYYEQFF; cdr3_nt: TGTGCCAGCAGTTTAAACGGGCCTAAGCTTCGATACTATGAGCAGTTCTTC
v_call: TRBV5-5; clone_size: many; cdr3_length: 15; j_call: TRBJ2-5; d_call: TRBD1; cdr3_aa: CASSYGQGVGETQYF; cdr3_nt: TGTGCCAGCAGCTACGGGCAGGGGGTCGGAGAGACCCAGTACTTC
v_call: TRBV2; clone_size: .; cdr3_length: 13; j_call: TRBJ1-6; d_call: .; cdr3_aa: CASIVQGRTPLHF; cdr3_nt: TGTGCCAGCATCGTTCAGGGCAGGACACCCCTCCACTTT
v_call: TRBV7-9; clone_size: .; cdr3_length: 14; j_call: TRBJ2-7; d_call: TRBD1; cdr3_aa: CASSLGTGNYEQYF; cdr3_nt: TGTGCCAGCAGCTTGGGGACAGGGAACTACGAGCAGTACTTC
v_call: TRBV28; clone_size: .; cdr3_length: 16; j_call: TRBJ1-3; d_call: .; cdr3_aa: CASSFQGRARGNTIYF; cdr3_nt: TGTGCCAGCAGTTTCCAGGGACGCGCGCGGGGAAACACCATATATTTT
v_call: TRBV6-5; clone_size: many; cdr3_length: 14; j_call: TRBJ2-3; d_call: .; cdr3_aa: CASSHRVRPDTQYF; cdr3_nt: TGTGCCAGCAGTCACCGTGTCCGACCGGATACGCAGTATTTT
v_call: TRBV6-5; clone_size: many; cdr3_length: 14; j_call: TRBJ2-2; d_call: .; cdr3_aa: CASSYSRGNRELFF; cdr3_nt: TGTGCCAGCAGTTACTCAAGGGGGAATAGGGAGCTGTTTTTT
v_call: TRBV2; clone_size: .; cdr3_length: 20; j_call: TRBJ1-5; d_call: TRBD1; cdr3_aa: CASSKRTGTGRLFGNQPQHF; cdr3_nt: TGTGCCAGCAGTAAAAGAACCGGGACAGGGCGTCTTTTTGGCAATCAGCCCCAGCATTTT
v_call: TRBV11-2; clone_size: .; cdr3_length: 11; j_call: TRBJ2-2; d_call: .; cdr3_aa: CASTWYGELFF; cdr3_nt: TGTGCCAGCACCTGGTACGGGGAGCTGTTTTTT
v_call: TRBV24-1; clone_size: .; cdr3_length: 17; j_call: TRBJ2-3; d_call: TRBD2; cdr3_aa: CATSDRTSGGRTDTQYF; cdr3_nt: TGTGCCACCAGTGACCGGACTAGCGGGGGGCGCACAGATACGCAGTATTTT
v_call: TRBV6-5; clone_size: many; cdr3_length: 15; j_call: TRBJ2-7; d_call: TRBD2; cdr3_aa: CATGISSSGIYEQYF; cdr3_nt: TGTGCCACCGGTATCAGTTCTAGCGGGATTTACGAGCAGTACTTC
v_call: TRBV6-1; clone_size: .; cdr3_length: 14; j_call: TRBJ1-2; d_call: .; cdr3_aa: CASGTTGEDYGYTF; cdr3_nt: TGTGCCAGCGGAACGACAGGTGAAGACTATGGCTACACCTTC
v_call: TRBV7-2; clone_size: many; cdr3_length: 13; j_call: TRBJ1-5; d_call: TRBD1; cdr3_aa: CASSNRGGQPQHF; cdr3_nt: TGTGCCAGCAGCAACAGGGGAGGTCAGCCCCAGCATTTT
v_call: TRBV24-1; clone_size: .; cdr3_length: 14; j_call: TRBJ2-1; d_call: TRBD2; cdr3_aa: CATSDLHIAGEQFF; cdr3_nt: TGTGCCACCAGTGATTTGCATATAGCGGGGGAGCAGTTCTTC
v_call: TRBV11-2; clone_size: many; cdr3_length: 16; j_call: TRBJ2-5; d_call: .; cdr3_aa: CASSSGGGPGGETQYF; cdr3_nt: TGTGCCAGCAGCTCGGGGGGCGGACCGGGCGGGGAGACCCAGTACTTC
v_call: TRBV12-3/TRBV12-4; clone_size: many; cdr3_length: 12; j_call: TRBJ1-2; d_call: .; cdr3_aa: CASSPSGGGYTF; cdr3_nt: TGTGCCAGCAGCCCGTCGGGGGGGGGCTACACCTTC
v_call: TRBV27; clone_size: .; cdr3_length: 17; j_call: TRBJ2-2; d_call: TRBD2; cdr3_aa: CASSLRGGERFAGELFF; cdr3_nt: TGTGCCAGCAGTTTACGGGGGGGAGAGCGTTTTGCCGGGGAGCTGTTTTTT
v_call: TRBV7-9; clone_size: .; cdr3_length: 16; j_call: TRBJ2-5; d_call: .; cdr3_aa: CASSPEFCDRPETQYF; cdr3_nt: TGTGCCAGCAGCCCAGAGTTCTGCGATCGCCCAGAGACCCAGTACTTC